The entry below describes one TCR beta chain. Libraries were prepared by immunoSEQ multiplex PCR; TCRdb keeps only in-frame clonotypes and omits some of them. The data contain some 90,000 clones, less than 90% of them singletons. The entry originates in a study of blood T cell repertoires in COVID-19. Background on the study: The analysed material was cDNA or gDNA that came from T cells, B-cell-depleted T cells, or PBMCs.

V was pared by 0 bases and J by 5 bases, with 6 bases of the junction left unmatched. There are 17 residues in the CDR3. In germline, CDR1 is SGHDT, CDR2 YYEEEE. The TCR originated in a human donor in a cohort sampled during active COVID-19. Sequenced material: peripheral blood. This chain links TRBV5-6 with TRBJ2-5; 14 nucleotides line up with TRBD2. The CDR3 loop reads CASSLGTSGGYWETQYF. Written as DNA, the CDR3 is TGTGCCAGCAGCTTGGGGACTAGCGGGGGGTATTGGGAGACCCAGTACTTC.